This record looks at one T cell receptor (beta chain) sequence and its context. Its cognate antigen is unknown. This record belongs to a study of shared clonotypes between healthy human individuals. Whole-study results and caveats: Naive CD4 clonotypes were shared across a few donors at roughly 4.6%. Lower generation probabilities were found for non-shared clonotypes than for those shared by all four donors.

This CDR3 contains 13 residues. In germline, CDR1 is MNHEY, CDR2 SMNVEV (reference sequence). Trimming stripped 7 bases from V and 4 bases from J, with 11 bases between. Healthy HIV-negative adults without recent acute infections or vaccinations served as donors. All donors were Caucasian adults living in Nashville, Tennessee. Profiled with immunoSEQ multiplex PCR; TCRdb holds only in-frame clones, not every one. The table records roughly 2.2 million clones, around 93% of them present only once. This chain links TRBV27 with TRBJ1-5; D not resolved. The material sequenced was naive CD4+ T cells from PBMCs. The subset is: CD45RA+ positively selected. The TCR sequence derives from a man aged 18 to 29 in good health. Some clones in this sample may be carry-over from other donors' samples. CDR3 protein: CASTTRGNQPQHF. The CDR3 DNA reads as TGTGCCAGCACCACCAGAGGAAATCAGCCCCAGCATTTT.